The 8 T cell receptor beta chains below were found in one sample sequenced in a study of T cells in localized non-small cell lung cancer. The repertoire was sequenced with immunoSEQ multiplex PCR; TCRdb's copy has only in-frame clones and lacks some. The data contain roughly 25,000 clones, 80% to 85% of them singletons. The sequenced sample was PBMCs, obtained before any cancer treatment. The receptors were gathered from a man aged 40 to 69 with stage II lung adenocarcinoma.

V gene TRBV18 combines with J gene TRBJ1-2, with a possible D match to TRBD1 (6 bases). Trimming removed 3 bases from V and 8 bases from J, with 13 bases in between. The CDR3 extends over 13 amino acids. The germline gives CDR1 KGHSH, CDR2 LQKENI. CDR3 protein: CASSPGRGEGYTF. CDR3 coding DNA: TGTGCCAGCTCACCGGGCAGGGGAGAAGGCTACACCTTC.

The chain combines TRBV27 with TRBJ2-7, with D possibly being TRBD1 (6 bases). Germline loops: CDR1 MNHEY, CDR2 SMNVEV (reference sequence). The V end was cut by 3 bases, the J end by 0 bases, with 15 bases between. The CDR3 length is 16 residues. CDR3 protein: CASSFSRDKRSYEQYF. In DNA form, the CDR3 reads TGTGCCAGCAGTTTTTCTCGGGACAAACGCTCCTACGAGCAGTACTTC.

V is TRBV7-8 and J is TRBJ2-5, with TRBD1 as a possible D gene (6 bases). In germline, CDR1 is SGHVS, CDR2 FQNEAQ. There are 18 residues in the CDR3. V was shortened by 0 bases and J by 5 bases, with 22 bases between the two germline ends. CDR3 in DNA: TGTGCCAGCAGCTTAGCGCGTAGGCAGGGGCCGAGGGGGGAGACCCAGTACTTC. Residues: CASSLARRQGPRGETQYF.

In DNA form, the CDR3 reads TGTGCCAGCAGCCGACGGGACAGGGGGGACTACACCTTC. Its protein product is CASSRRDRGDYTF. The rearrangement uses TRBV7-2 and TRBJ1-2; 11 bases line up with TRBD1. From germline, CDR1 is SGHTA and CDR2 FQGNSA. The J segment lost 10 bases and the V segment lost 5 bases, leaving 6 bases of the junction unmatched. The CDR3 sequence is 13 residues long.

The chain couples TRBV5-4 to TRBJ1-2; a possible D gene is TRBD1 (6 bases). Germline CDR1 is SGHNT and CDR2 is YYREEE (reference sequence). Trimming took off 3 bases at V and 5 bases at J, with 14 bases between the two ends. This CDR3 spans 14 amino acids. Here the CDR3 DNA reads TGTGCCAGCAGCTCGGGACAAAAGGCGTATGGCTACACCTTC. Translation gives CASSSGQKAYGYTF.

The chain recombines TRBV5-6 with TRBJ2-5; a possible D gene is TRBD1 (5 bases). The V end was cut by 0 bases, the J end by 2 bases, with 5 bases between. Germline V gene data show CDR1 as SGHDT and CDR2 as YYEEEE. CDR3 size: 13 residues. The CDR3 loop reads CASSLEGQETQYF. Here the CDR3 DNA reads TGTGCCAGCAGCTTGGAGGGGCAAGAGACCCAGTACTTC.

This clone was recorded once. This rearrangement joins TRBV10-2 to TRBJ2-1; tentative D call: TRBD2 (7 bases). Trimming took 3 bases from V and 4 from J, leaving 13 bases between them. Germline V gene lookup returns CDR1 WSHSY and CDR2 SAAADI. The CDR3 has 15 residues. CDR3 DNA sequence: TGCGCCAGCAGTGAAAGGGGGGGGAGGTACAATGAGCAGTTCTTC. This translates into CASSERGGRYNEQFF.

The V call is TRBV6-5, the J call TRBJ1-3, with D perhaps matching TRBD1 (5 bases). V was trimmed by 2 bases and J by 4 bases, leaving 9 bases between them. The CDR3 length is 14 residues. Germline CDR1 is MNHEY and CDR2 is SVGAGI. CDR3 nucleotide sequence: TGTGCCAGCAGTTACGGGACGGAGGGAAACACCATATATTTT. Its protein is CASSYGTEGNTIYF.